This T cell receptor beta chain came from a study of blood T cell repertoires in COVID-19. Study-level information: The United States, Italy and Spain supplied acute and convalescent COVID-19 samples. Sources were T cells, B-cell-depleted T cells, or PBMCs; the material itself was cDNA or gDNA.

As originally analysed: Reference gene primers were amplified, and this amplification served to estimate nucleated cell counts. The data were produced by immunoSEQ multiplex PCR, yet TCRdb's version contains in-frame clones alone and is incomplete. The V and J calls and clone size were taken over from that table, and D and trimming were inferred from the DNA. The data contain about 110,000 clones, 80% to 90% of them singletons. V was trimmed by 4 bases and J by 4 bases, leaving 7 bases between them. The CDR3 contains 12 residues. CDR1 is LNHDA, CDR2 SQIVND, per germline (reference sequence). Material for sequencing was peripheral blood. The rearrangement uses TRBV19 and TRBJ1-2; no clear D. The origin of this receptor is a woman between 45 and 65 years old with active or convalescent COVID-19. DNA of the CDR3: TGTGCCAGTAGTACTAGAGGCTATGGCTACACCTTC. Residues: CASSTRGYGYTF.